This T cell receptor (beta chain) emerged from a study of vaccination and CD4 T cells after COVID-19. Overall study context: Convalescent persons amounted to six males plus four females, two of whom were Hispanic.

Trimming cost V 3 bases and J 6 bases, with 12 bases left between them. This CDR3 region has 13 residues. Per germline, CDR1 KGHSH and CDR2 LQKENI. TCRdb fed the PCR reads into MiXCR, producing one record per CDR3 protein. The sample lists approximately 14,000 distinct CDR3 sequences; roughly 71% were seen once. V usage is TRBV18 and J usage is TRBJ2-7; D may correspond to TRBD1 or TRBD2 (5 bases each). Sequencing was performed on CD4+ T cells from blood, taken after SARS-CoV-2 vaccination. The TCR was taken from a human donor who had recovered from COVID-19. CDR3 nucleotide sequence: TGTGCCAGCTCACCGCTTAGAGGGGCCGAGCAGTACTTC. It yields the protein CASSPLRGAEQYF.